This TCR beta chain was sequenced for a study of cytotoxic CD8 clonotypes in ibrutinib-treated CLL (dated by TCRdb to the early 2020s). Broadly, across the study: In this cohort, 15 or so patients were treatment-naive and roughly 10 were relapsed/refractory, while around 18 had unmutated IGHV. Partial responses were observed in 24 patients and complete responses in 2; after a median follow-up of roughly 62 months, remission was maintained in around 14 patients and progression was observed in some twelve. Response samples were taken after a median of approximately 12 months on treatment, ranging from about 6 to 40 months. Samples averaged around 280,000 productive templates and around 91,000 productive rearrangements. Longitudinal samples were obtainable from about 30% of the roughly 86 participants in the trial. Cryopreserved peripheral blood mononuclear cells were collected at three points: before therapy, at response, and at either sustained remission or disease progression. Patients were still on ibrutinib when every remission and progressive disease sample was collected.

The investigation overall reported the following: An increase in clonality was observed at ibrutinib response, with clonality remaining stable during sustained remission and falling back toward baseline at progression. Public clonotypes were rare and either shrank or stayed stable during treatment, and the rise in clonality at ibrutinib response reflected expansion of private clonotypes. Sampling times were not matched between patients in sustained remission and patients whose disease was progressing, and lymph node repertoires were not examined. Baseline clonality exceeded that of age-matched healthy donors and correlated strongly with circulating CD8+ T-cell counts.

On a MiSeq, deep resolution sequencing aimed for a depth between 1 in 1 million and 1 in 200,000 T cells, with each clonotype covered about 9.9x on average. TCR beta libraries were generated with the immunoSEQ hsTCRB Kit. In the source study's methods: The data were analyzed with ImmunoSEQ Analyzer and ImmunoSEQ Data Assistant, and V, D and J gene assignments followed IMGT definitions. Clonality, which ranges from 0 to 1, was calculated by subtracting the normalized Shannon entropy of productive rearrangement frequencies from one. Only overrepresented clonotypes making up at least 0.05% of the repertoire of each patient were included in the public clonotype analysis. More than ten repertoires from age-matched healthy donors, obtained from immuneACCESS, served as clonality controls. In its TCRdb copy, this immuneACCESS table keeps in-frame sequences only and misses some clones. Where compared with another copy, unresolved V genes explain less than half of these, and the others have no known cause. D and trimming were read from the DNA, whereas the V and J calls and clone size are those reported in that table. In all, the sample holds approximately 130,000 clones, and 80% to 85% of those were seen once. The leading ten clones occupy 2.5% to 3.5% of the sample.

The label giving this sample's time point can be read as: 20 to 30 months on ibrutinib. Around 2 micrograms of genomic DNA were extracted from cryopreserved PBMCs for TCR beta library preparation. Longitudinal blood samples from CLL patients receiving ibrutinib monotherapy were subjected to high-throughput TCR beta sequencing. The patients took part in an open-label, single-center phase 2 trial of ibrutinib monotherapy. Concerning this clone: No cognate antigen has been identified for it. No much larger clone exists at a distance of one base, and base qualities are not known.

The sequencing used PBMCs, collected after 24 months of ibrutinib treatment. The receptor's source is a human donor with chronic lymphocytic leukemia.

The CDR3 protein: CSVGSGAGTGELFF. The DNA sequence is as follows: TGCAGCGTTGGTTCAGGGGCGGGCACCGGGGAGCTGTTTTTT. The V and J segments used are TRBV29-1 and TRBJ2-2; TRBD1 might be the D gene, on 6 matching bases. The germline V gene supplies CDR1 SQVTM and CDR2 ANQGSEA. The CDR3 has 14 amino acids, counting the end cysteine and phenylalanine. Of the read, only the CDR3 DNA is kept; its 42 bases are in frame from base 1. V is cut by 4 bases and J by 4 bases, and the space between the germline ends is 13 bases.